The clone carrying this T cell receptor (beta chain) was recorded once. Regarding time point: 2014-2015 season, pre-vaccination. Sorted blood CD4 subsets were sequenced before and after adults received seasonal inactivated influenza vaccine. Vaccine contraindications, substance abuse, HIV/AIDS, active malignancy and active illness excluded donors. This sample is drawn from a study of follicular helper T cells after annual influenza vaccination. Germline loops: CDR1 SGHTS, CDR2 YDEGEE. The CDR3 is made up of 16 amino acids. The V segment lost 2 bases and the J segment 2 bases; nucleotides outside the gene matches: 6. Some clones are missing from TCRdb's copy, which holds only in-frame ones; the method was immunoSEQ multiplex PCR. Counted here are 7,500 to 9,500 clones, roughly 80% occurring once; the ten biggest clones make up under 1.2%.

This specimen consisted of CXCR5+ CD38- circulating T follicular helper cells from blood, obtained on the day of influenza vaccination. Subset denoted: circulating Tfh, non-naive CD4+CXCR5+PD-1+ (ICOS+CD38+ or ICOS-CD38-). The chain links TRBV5-8 to TRBJ2-1, with 8 bases lining up with TRBD1. The source is an adult who received the influenza vaccine. The CDR3 DNA reads TGTGCCAGCAGCTTAAACAGGGGGGCAGCCTACAATGAGCAGTTCTTC. It codes for CASSLNRGAAYNEQFF.